The clone carrying this T cell receptor beta chain was recorded once. The method was immunoSEQ multiplex PCR; TCRdb's version includes in-frame clones alone and lacks a portion of them. The sample has just over 250,000 clones, 75% to 90% seen once. Seattle researchers signed up patients amid active infection and tracked them longitudinally. This entry is derived from a study of blood T cell repertoires in COVID-19. The overall study: Sources were T cells, B-cell-depleted T cells, or PBMCs; the material itself was cDNA or gDNA.

Trimming removed 3 bases from V and 4 bases from J; junction bases left unmatched: 8. This CDR3 region has 15 residues. Germline CDR1 KGHSH, CDR2 LQKENI. The source is a woman between 70 and 85 years old with COVID-19, enrolled during active disease. This chain joins TRBV18 and TRBJ1-1, with 7 bases matching TRBD1. The sample consisted of peripheral blood. CDR3 region: CASSPEGGGGTEAFF. The CDR3 coding sequence is TGTGCCAGCTCACCTGAAGGGGGCGGAGGCACTGAAGCTTTCTTT.